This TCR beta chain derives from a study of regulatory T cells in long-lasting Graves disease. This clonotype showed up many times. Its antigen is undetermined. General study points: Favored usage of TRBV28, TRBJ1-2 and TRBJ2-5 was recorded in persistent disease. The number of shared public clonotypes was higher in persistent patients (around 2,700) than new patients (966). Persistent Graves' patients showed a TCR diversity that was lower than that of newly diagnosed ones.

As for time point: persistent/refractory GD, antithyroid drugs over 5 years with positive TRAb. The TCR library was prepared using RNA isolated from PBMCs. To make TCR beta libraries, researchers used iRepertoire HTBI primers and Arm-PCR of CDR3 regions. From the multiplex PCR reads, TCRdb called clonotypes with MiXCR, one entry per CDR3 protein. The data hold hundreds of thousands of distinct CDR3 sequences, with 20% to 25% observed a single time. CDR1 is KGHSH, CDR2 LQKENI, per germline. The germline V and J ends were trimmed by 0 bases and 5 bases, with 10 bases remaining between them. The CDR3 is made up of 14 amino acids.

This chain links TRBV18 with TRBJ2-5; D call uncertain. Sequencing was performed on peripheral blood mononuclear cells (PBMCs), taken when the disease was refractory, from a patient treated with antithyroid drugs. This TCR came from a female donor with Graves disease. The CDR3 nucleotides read TGTGCCAGCTCACCACCGAGCATGTGGGAGACCCAGTACTTC. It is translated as CASSPPSMWETQYF.